This T cell receptor beta chain was found in a study of spatial heterogeneity in lung cancer. Overall study: The study sequenced follow-up PBMC samples when they were available, at a median of approximately 2 years after resection.

Individual TCR cDNA molecules each bore their own unique molecular identifier. TCRdb re-analysed the 5' RACE reads in MiXCR, keeping a single row per CDR3 protein. The sample lists 50,000 to 60,000 distinct CDR3 sequences, 7.4% occurring once. There are 15 residues in the CDR3. Germline V gene sequence: CDR1 DFQATT, CDR2 SNEGSKA (reference sequence). V was cut by 0 bases and J by 3 bases, with 14 bases left in between. Time point specified: blood at routine non-recurrence follow-up after resection. No cells were sorted before sequencing. The whole RNA sequenced was extracted from tumor, nontumor lung or frozen PBMC. This clonotype was counted only a few times. The antigen remains unidentified. General observations from the study: Ubiquitous expanded tumor TCRs showed up in blood more at resection than follow-up.

The J gene is TRBJ2-5, the V gene TRBV20-1, with D perhaps TRBD1 (6 bases). Sequenced here: PBMCs, sampled at follow-up. The clonotype originates from a female donor with early-stage non-small cell lung cancer. DNA of the CDR3: TGCAGTGCTAGAGATCCTGGGACAACCGAAGAGACCCAGTACTTC. Translation gives CSARDPGTTEETQYF.